The sequence of this T cell receptor beta chain was determined in a study of regulatory T cells in long-lasting Graves disease. The time point is: newly diagnosed GD, antithyroid drugs for less than 3 months. Generation of the TCR library employed RNA extracted from PBMCs. This CDR3 contains 15 residues. The V and J ends lost 5 bases and 5 bases, in that order; junction bases with no gene match: 8. Looked up from germline, CDR1 is MNHEY and CDR2 is SMNVEV (reference sequence). Broader study findings: Newly diagnosed patients had higher TCR diversity than persistent Graves' patients did.

CDR3 regions were amplified by Arm-PCR using iRepertoire HTBI primers to build TCR beta libraries. TCRdb fed the multiplex PCR reads into MiXCR, producing one record per CDR3 protein. In the table there are more than 300,000 distinct CDR3 sequences, 10% to 15% of which are singletons. This clonotype was found many times. Its antigen is unknown. This same sample was also part of a study on T cells in Graves' hyperthyroidism and ophthalmopathy.

The sequences come from peripheral blood mononuclear cells (PBMCs), collected at new diagnosis, from a patient treated with antithyroid drugs. This chain uses TRBV27 with TRBJ2-1, with 8 bases identical to TRBD2. The clonotype was recovered from a woman between 18 and 29 years old with Graves disease. CDR3 in amino acids: CASSRSRTSHNEQFF. CDR3 nucleotides: TGTGCCAGCAGTCGCTCGAGGACTAGCCACAATGAGCAGTTCTTC.